The rows below give T cell receptor beta chains drawn from one sample of a study of a mutant IDH1 vaccine in newly diagnosed glioma. Sequenced by immunoSEQ multiplex PCR; TCRdb stores in-frame clones only, minus some. The sample consists of tens of thousands of clones, approximately 89% of them appearing once. The antigens these receptors bind are not known. This material consisted of PBMCs, taken from a glioma patient whose treatment included an IDH1 peptide vaccine. The receptors derive from a middle-aged man with glioma. CDR3s include the opening cysteine and the closing phenylalanine or tryptophan. Each record gives: CDR3 protein, clone size, CDR3 length, V gene, D gene, J gene. A D gene is named only where the DNA matches it firmly. The size field is filled for only some rows; it gives once, few, many or a size class.

CDR3aa: CASSRDRINEKLFF
abundance: NA
len: 14
v_gene: TRBV6-1
d_gene: NA
j_gene: TRBJ1-4

CDR3aa: CASSPGGSGNQPQHF
abundance: once
len: 15
v_gene: TRBV7-2
d_gene: TRBD1
j_gene: TRBJ1-5

CDR3aa: CASSIVGVADNQPQHF
abundance: NA
len: 16
v_gene: TRBV19
d_gene: NA
j_gene: TRBJ1-5

CDR3aa: CASSLWTSYEQYF
abundance: once
len: 13
v_gene: TRBV5-4
d_gene: NA
j_gene: TRBJ2-7

CDR3aa: CASSLGRGDEQYF
abundance: NA
len: 13
v_gene: TRBV5-6
d_gene: NA
j_gene: TRBJ2-7

CDR3aa: CASSYSGGAEQYF
abundance: NA
len: 13
v_gene: TRBV6-6
d_gene: NA
j_gene: TRBJ2-7

CDR3aa: CASSLRASLAKNIQYF
abundance: NA
len: 16
v_gene: TRBV28
d_gene: NA
j_gene: TRBJ2-4

CDR3aa: CASSGTRDSGNTIYF
abundance: NA
len: 15
v_gene: TRBV6-6
d_gene: NA
j_gene: TRBJ1-3

CDR3aa: CASSLGWAGNEKLFF
abundance: NA
len: 15
v_gene: TRBV18
d_gene: NA
j_gene: TRBJ1-4

CDR3aa: CASSHDRVDEKLFF
abundance: NA
len: 14
v_gene: TRBV4-1
d_gene: TRBD1
j_gene: TRBJ1-4

CDR3aa: CASTREGTGTSYEQYF
abundance: NA
len: 16
v_gene: TRBV7-3
d_gene: TRBD1
j_gene: TRBJ2-7

CDR3aa: CASSGSRYGEQFF
abundance: NA
len: 13
v_gene: TRBV2
d_gene: NA
j_gene: TRBJ2-1

CDR3aa: CASSYAAGGGYTF
abundance: NA
len: 13
v_gene: TRBV6-6
d_gene: TRBD1
j_gene: TRBJ1-2

CDR3aa: CASSLTDEQYF
abundance: NA
len: 11
v_gene: TRBV2
d_gene: NA
j_gene: TRBJ2-7

CDR3aa: CASSRLDRAYGYTF
abundance: few
len: 14
v_gene: TRBV4-3
d_gene: TRBD1
j_gene: TRBJ1-2

CDR3aa: CASSEKGYSSYNEQFF
abundance: NA
len: 16
v_gene: TRBV10-1
d_gene: NA
j_gene: TRBJ2-1

CDR3aa: CAISEGSGGGEKLFF
abundance: NA
len: 15
v_gene: TRBV10-3
d_gene: TRBD1
j_gene: TRBJ1-4

CDR3aa: CSVTRVNEAFF
abundance: NA
len: 11
v_gene: TRBV29-1
d_gene: NA
j_gene: TRBJ1-1

CDR3aa: CASSLLSVEQYF
abundance: NA
len: 12
v_gene: TRBV5-6
d_gene: NA
j_gene: TRBJ2-7

CDR3aa: CASSPPGQASGNTIYF
abundance: NA
len: 16
v_gene: TRBV7-9
d_gene: TRBD1
j_gene: TRBJ1-3

CDR3aa: CAWGDRSTDTQYF
abundance: NA
len: 13
v_gene: TRBV30
d_gene: TRBD1
j_gene: TRBJ2-3

CDR3aa: CASSPLGGAAGYTF
abundance: once
len: 14
v_gene: TRBV14
d_gene: NA
j_gene: TRBJ1-2

CDR3aa: CSVDRSSTDTQYF
abundance: few
len: 13
v_gene: TRBV29-1
d_gene: NA
j_gene: TRBJ2-3

CDR3aa: CASSAPTRMNTEAFF
abundance: NA
len: 15
v_gene: TRBV7-9
d_gene: NA
j_gene: TRBJ1-1

CDR3aa: CASSEAGSGNTIYF
abundance: NA
len: 14
v_gene: TRBV25-1
d_gene: NA
j_gene: TRBJ1-3

CDR3aa: CASSYSGSPDQPQHF
abundance: NA
len: 15
v_gene: TRBV6-6
d_gene: NA
j_gene: TRBJ1-5

CDR3aa: CASSSTSERPRGTQYF
abundance: NA
len: 16
v_gene: TRBV28
d_gene: TRBD2
j_gene: TRBJ2-3

CDR3aa: CASSDVHGAGGIQTQYF
abundance: NA
len: 17
v_gene: TRBV2
d_gene: TRBD1
j_gene: TRBJ2-5

CDR3aa: CASSYRGYEQYF
abundance: NA
len: 12
v_gene: TRBV27
d_gene: TRBD1
j_gene: TRBJ2-7

CDR3aa: CSVLLAVGGGTEAFF
abundance: NA
len: 15
v_gene: TRBV29-1
d_gene: NA
j_gene: TRBJ1-1

CDR3aa: CSVVFNSGNTIYF
abundance: NA
len: 13
v_gene: TRBV29-1
d_gene: NA
j_gene: TRBJ1-3

CDR3aa: CASSYSSGREKLFF
abundance: NA
len: 14
v_gene: TRBV6-5
d_gene: NA
j_gene: TRBJ1-4

CDR3aa: CASSLLGSYNEQFF
abundance: NA
len: 14
v_gene: TRBV11-2
d_gene: NA
j_gene: TRBJ2-1

CDR3aa: CASSEAHADEQFF
abundance: once
len: 13
v_gene: TRBV2
d_gene: NA
j_gene: TRBJ2-1

CDR3aa: CASSGWKRGNQPQHF
abundance: NA
len: 15
v_gene: TRBV19
d_gene: NA
j_gene: TRBJ1-5

CDR3aa: CASSRGAGVSYEQYF
abundance: NA
len: 15
v_gene: TRBV27
d_gene: NA
j_gene: TRBJ2-7

CDR3aa: CASSFDEYSGNTIYF
abundance: NA
len: 15
v_gene: TRBV11-2
d_gene: NA
j_gene: TRBJ1-3